This T cell receptor beta chain was sequenced for a study of control samples from healthy donors and cancer patients. This clone was recorded once. Generated by immunoSEQ multiplex PCR, the TCRdb table keeps only in-frame clones and is missing some. The sample includes 70,000 to 95,000 clones, 87% seen only once; the top ten take 15% to 25%. CDR3 length: 13 amino acids. CDR1 and CDR2 (germline): LGHNT, FRNRAP. Trimming stripped 4 bases from V and 3 bases from J, with 7 bases between. Sequenced material: blood. The chain links TRBV12-5 to TRBJ2-1, with D perhaps matching TRBD1 or TRBD2 (5 bases each). This receptor was identified in a man aged 50-60 years in good health. CDR3 DNA: TGTGCTAGTGGTTGGGACCTCTACAATGAGCAGTTCTTC. It yields the protein CASGWDLYNEQFF.